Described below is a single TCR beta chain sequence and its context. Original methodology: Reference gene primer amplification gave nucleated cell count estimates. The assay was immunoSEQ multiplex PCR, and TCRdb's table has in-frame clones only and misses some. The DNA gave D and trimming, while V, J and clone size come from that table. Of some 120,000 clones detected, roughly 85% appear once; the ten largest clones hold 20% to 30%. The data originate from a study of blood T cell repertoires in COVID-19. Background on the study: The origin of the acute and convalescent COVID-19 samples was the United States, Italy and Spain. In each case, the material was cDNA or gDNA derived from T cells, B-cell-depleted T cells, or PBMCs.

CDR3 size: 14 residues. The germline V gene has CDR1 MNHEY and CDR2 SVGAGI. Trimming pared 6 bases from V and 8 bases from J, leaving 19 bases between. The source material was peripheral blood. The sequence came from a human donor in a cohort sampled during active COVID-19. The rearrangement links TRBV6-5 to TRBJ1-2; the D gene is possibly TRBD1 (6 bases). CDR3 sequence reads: CASRSGDLIGGYTF. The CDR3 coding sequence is TGTGCCAGCAGATCAGGGGACCTAATAGGAGGCTACACCTTC.